The 19 T cell receptor beta chains given below trace back to one sample, sequenced in a study of T cell responses to AZD1222 COVID-19 vaccine. The repertoire was sequenced with immunoSEQ multiplex PCR; TCRdb's copy has only in-frame clones and lacks some. The sample contains 99,000 or so clones, 88% of which appear only once. The source was peripheral blood, collected on day 0 of AZD1222 vaccination. These TCRs come from an adult in good health.

The sample holds one count of this clone. The chain carries TRBV28 and TRBJ1-2; 7 bases line up with TRBD1. Germline values: CDR1 MDHEN, CDR2 SYDVKM. This CDR3 is 13 amino acids long. Losses at the gene ends were 7 bases for V and 2 bases for J; bases not matched to a gene: 4. The chain's CDR3 is CASIPGQNYGYTF. For the CDR3, the DNA is TGTGCCAGCATCCCGGGACAGAACTATGGCTACACCTTC.

The chain is built from TRBV5-4 and TRBJ1-5; 9 nucleotides agree with TRBD1. Germline CDR1 and CDR2: SGHNT and YYREEE (reference sequence). Losses at the gene ends were 4 bases for V and 3 bases for J; bases not matched to a gene: 5. The CDR3 is made up of 15 amino acids. CDR3 sequence (DNA): TGTGCCAGCAGCCAGGACAGGGGCACCAATCAGCCCCAGCATTTT. Its protein product is CASSQDRGTNQPQHF.

The chain carries TRBV5-1 and TRBJ1-1; D may be TRBD1 (6 bases). The V gene's germline CDR1 is SGHRS and CDR2 YFSETQ. The V end was cut by 9 bases, the J end by 4 bases, with 16 bases between. The CDR3 covers 13 residues. The CDR3 region is CATGGGGSTEAFF. CDR3 nucleotide sequence: TGCGCCACCGGGGGCGGGGGCTCCACTGAAGCTTTCTTT.

This rearrangement joins TRBV5-4 to TRBJ2-3, with TRBD2 identical over 10 bases. Germline CDR1 SGHNT, CDR2 YYREEE (reference sequence). This CDR3 comprises 16 residues. Losses at the gene ends were 1 base for V and 6 bases for J; bases not matched to a gene: 8. In DNA, the CDR3 is TGTGCCAGCAGCTTGCGGGCTAGCGGGAGATCGGATACGCAGTATTTT. It codes for CASSLRASGRSDTQYF.

The V and J genes are TRBV7-2 and TRBJ2-1; 7 nucleotides agree with TRBD2. Germline CDR1 SGHTA, CDR2 FQGNSA. The CDR3 has 16 residues. V trimming: 5 bases; J trimming: 0 bases; junction bases outside the gene matches: 7. As DNA, the CDR3 is TGTGCCAGCAGCCCCTCGCGGGAGAGCTCCTACAATGAGCAGTTCTTC. The encoded protein is CASSPSRESSYNEQFF.

The genes are TRBV19 and TRBJ2-1; D might be TRBD1 (5 bases). The CDR3 has 15 amino acids. With 1 base removed from V and 4 bases from J, the gap between germline ends came to 11 bases. Germline V gene sequence: CDR1 LNHDA, CDR2 SQIVND (reference sequence). The CDR3 DNA is TGTGCCAGTAGTATAGGGGAAGGGGCTTACAATGAGCAGTTCTTC. Translation gives CASSIGEGAYNEQFF.

The V call is TRBV2, the J call TRBJ1-5; no clear D gene. V lost 7 bases to trimming and J lost 7 bases, with 17 bases between them. Looked up from germline, CDR1 is SNHLY and CDR2 is FYNNEI. The CDR3 is 14 amino acids. CDR3 residues: CASTTLGGKQPQHF. The CDR3 DNA follows: TGTGCCAGCACCACCCTAGGAGGGAAACAGCCCCAGCATTTT.

The CDR3 spells CASSAGGRKGGYTF. The CDR3 DNA reads as TGTGCCAGCAGTGCCGGGGGGCGAAAAGGGGGCTACACCTTC. The chain links TRBV6-6 to TRBJ1-2; a weak D match, TRBD1 (6 bases). The germline V and J ends were trimmed by 5 bases and 8 bases, with 18 bases remaining between them. This CDR3 is 14 amino acids long. Germline lookup yields CDR1 MNHNY and CDR2 SVGAGI (reference sequence).

This rearrangement joins TRBV30 to TRBJ1-1, with a weak D call TRBD1 (5 bases). Germline V lookup: CDR1 GTSNPN, CDR2 SVGIG (reference sequence). Trimming shortened V by 0 bases and J by 3 bases, and 11 bases separated the two germline ends. The CDR3 sequence is 14 residues long. For the CDR3, the DNA is TGTGCCTGGAGTGTACTTGGGGGGGACACTGAAGCTTTCTTT. It is translated as CAWSVLGGDTEAFF.

The rearrangement joins TRBV7-6 to TRBJ1-5, with TRBD1 matching 9 bases. This CDR3 has 15 residues. Germline assignment: CDR1 SGHVS and CDR2 FNYEAQ. V trimming: 5 bases; J trimming: 4 bases; junction bases outside the gene matches: 6. CDR3: CASSPTGGRNQPQHF. The CDR3 DNA is TGTGCCAGCAGCCCAACAGGGGGCCGGAATCAGCCCCAGCATTTT.

The chain joins TRBV28 to TRBJ1-5, with D perhaps matching TRBD1 (6 bases). The V and J ends lost 10 bases and 3 bases respectively, with 13 bases between them. The CDR3 is made up of 13 amino acids. Germline V gives CDR1 MDHEN, CDR2 SYDVKM. CDR3 sequence: CATSDRNNQPQHF. The CDR3 DNA reads as TGTGCCACCTCGGACAGAAACAATCAGCCCCAGCATTTT.

The chain is built from TRBV7-8 and TRBJ2-7; TRBD1 might be the D (6 bases). The germline V gene has CDR1 SGHVS and CDR2 FQNEAQ. V lost 1 base and J lost 2, with 9 bases in between. The CDR3 has 14 residues. The CDR3 is CASSLVDRTYEQYF. The CDR3 DNA reads TGTGCCAGCAGCTTAGTTGACAGGACCTACGAGCAGTACTTC.

The chain employs TRBV19 and TRBJ2-5; 10 nucleotides match TRBD2. This CDR3 has 14 amino acids. Trimming at V came to 8 bases and at J to 4 bases, leaving 7 bases not matched to a gene. The germline V gene has CDR1 LNHDA and CDR2 SQIVND (reference sequence). CDR3 bases: TGTGCCAGTGGGCTAGCGGGAGAGTCAGAGACCCAGTACTTC. Translated: CASGLAGESETQYF.

This chain links TRBV28 with TRBJ2-1; D is uncertain. This CDR3 region has 12 residues. Trimming took 6 bases from V and 8 from J, leaving 11 bases between them. Germline lookup yields CDR1 MDHEN and CDR2 SYDVKM. Here the CDR3 reads CASRGPFDEQFF. The CDR3 coding sequence is TGTGCCAGCAGAGGACCTTTCGATGAGCAGTTCTTC.

The chain carries TRBV7-2 and TRBJ2-3; a possible D gene is TRBD2 (5 bases). The CDR3 spans 16 residues. The germline CDR1 and CDR2 sequences are SGHTA and FQGNSA. Trimming removed 5 bases at V and 2 bases at J, with 17 bases between. CDR3 amino acids: CASSPNLLVPTDTQYF. In nucleotides, the CDR3 is TGTGCCAGCAGCCCTAACCTACTAGTCCCCACAGATACGCAGTATTTT.

The chain has TRBV7-6 and TRBJ1-1; no firm D call. V shed 2 bases and J shed 3 bases, with 13 bases lying between them. CDR1 and CDR2 from the germline V gene are SGHVS and FNYEAQ. This CDR3 contains 15 residues. The CDR3 spells CASSLTGWEDTEAFF. The DNA of the CDR3 is TGTGCCAGCAGCTTAACGGGGTGGGAGGACACTGAAGCTTTCTTT.

CDR3 amino acids: CASSLGHRMGNQPQHF. The CDR3 DNA is TGTGCCAGCAGCCTGGGTCACAGGATGGGCAATCAGCCCCAGCATTTT. The gene calls are TRBV11-2 and TRBJ1-5, with D possibly matching TRBD1 (5 bases). The V and J ends lost 5 bases and 2 bases respectively, with 16 bases between them. Germline V gene data show CDR1 as SGHAT and CDR2 as FQNNGV. The CDR3 length is 16 residues.

V usage is TRBV2 and J usage is TRBJ2-1; 7 nucleotides match TRBD1. Germline assignment: CDR1 SNHLY and CDR2 FYNNEI. The CDR3 sequence is 14 residues long. The J segment lost 5 bases and the V segment lost 7 bases, leaving 8 bases of the junction unmatched. CDR3 sequence reads: CASNYRQGNNEQFF. The CDR3 region has the DNA TGTGCCAGCAATTACCGACAGGGCAACAATGAGCAGTTCTTC. The complete variable domain, with remaining parts taken from reference TRBV2 and TRBJ2-1, reads EPEVTQTPSHQVTQMGQEVILRCVPISNHLYFYWYRQILGQKVEFLVSFYNNEISEKSEIFDDQFSVERPDGSNFTLKIRSTKLEDSAMYFCASNYRQGNNEQFFGPGTRLTVL.

The rearrangement uses TRBV19 and TRBJ2-7, with 8 bases that match TRBD2. Germline values: CDR1 LNHDA, CDR2 SQIVND (reference sequence). The CDR3 runs to 16 residues. The V segment lost 3 bases and the J segment 3 bases; nucleotides outside the gene matches: 10. The CDR3 DNA reads as TGTGCCAGTAGTATCTCCGGGACTAGGGGGGACTACGAGCAGTACTTC. It translates to CASSISGTRGDYEQYF.